This T cell receptor (beta chain) came from a study of blood T cell repertoires in COVID-19. Overall study: Acute and convalescent COVID-19 specimens originated in the United States, Italy and Spain. T cells, B-cell-depleted T cells, or PBMCs supplied cDNA or gDNA.

CDR3 length: 16 residues. Per germline, CDR1 LGHNA and CDR2 YNFKEQ. Between the trimmed V and J ends, which lost 0 bases and 5 bases, there was a span of 15 bases. This clone appeared a few times. As processed by the authors: Researchers report that nucleated cell counts were estimated from reference gene primer amplification. The protocol was immunoSEQ multiplex PCR, while the TCRdb copy is restricted to in-frame clones and leaves out a portion. V, J and clone size are those of that table, while D and trimming were read from the DNA. The table shows some 68,000 clones, with about nine tenths occurring only once.

This TCR was recovered from a man aged 45-65 years with active COVID-19. Sequenced sample: peripheral blood. This chain links TRBV4-2 with TRBJ2-3; tentative D call: TRBD2 (6 bases). CDR3 sequence: CASSQEGSGEVDTQYF. The CDR3 DNA sequence: TGTGCCAGCAGCCAAGAGGGTAGCGGAGAGGTAGATACGCAGTATTTT.